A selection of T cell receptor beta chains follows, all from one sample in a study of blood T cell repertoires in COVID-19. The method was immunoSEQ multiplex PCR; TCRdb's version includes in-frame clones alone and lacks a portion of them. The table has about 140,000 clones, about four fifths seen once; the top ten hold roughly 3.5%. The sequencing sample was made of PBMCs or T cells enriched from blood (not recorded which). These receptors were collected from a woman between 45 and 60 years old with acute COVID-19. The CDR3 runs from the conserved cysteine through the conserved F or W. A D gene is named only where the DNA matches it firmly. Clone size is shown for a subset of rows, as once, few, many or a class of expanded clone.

DNA: TGCAGTGCAACCAGAGAAAAACTGTTTTTT; CDR3: CSATREKLFF; size: -; D: -; J: TRBJ1-4; V: TRBV20-1
DNA: TGTGCCAGCAGCGTCGGGAGGGGAGGTCAGCCCCAGCATTTT; CDR3: CASSVGRGGQPQHF; size: few; D: -; J: TRBJ1-5; V: TRBV9
DNA: TGCGCCAGCAGCCCCTCAGAGGAGGTAGGGGAGCTGTTTTTT; CDR3: CASSPSEEVGELFF; size: once; D: -; J: TRBJ2-2; V: TRBV4-3
DNA: TGTGCCAGCACTACAGGGTGGCTAGCTGGCGAGCAGTACTTC; CDR3: CASTTGWLAGEQYF; size: -; D: -; J: TRBJ2-7; V: TRBV3-1/TRBV3-2
DNA: TGTGCCAGCAGCCCGGGGGACAGGGTAACCTATGGCTACACCTTC; CDR3: CASSPGDRVTYGYTF; size: -; D: TRBD1; J: TRBJ1-2; V: TRBV9
DNA: TGTGCCAGTAGTATGGTGCGGGAGGAGACCCAGTACTTC; CDR3: CASSMVREETQYF; size: once; D: TRBD2; J: TRBJ2-5; V: TRBV19
DNA: TGTGCCAGCAGCTCGCGCCGGGATTCCGTGTTCTTC; CDR3: CASSSRRDSVFF; size: -; D: -; J: TRBJ2-1; V: TRBV28
DNA: TGTGCCAGTAGTATAAGTCTTGGAGTTCAGCCCCAGCATTTT; CDR3: CASSISLGVQPQHF; size: -; D: -; J: TRBJ1-5; V: TRBV19
DNA: TGTGCCACCACCCCCTCGCGCGGGAGGGCCGATGAGCAGTTCTTC; CDR3: CATTPSRGRADEQFF; size: once; D: TRBD2; J: TRBJ2-1; V: TRBV24-1
DNA: TGCGCCAGCAGTCTAGCGGGAGGGAGTACCTACAATGAGCAGTTCTTC; CDR3: CASSLAGGSTYNEQFF; size: -; D: TRBD2; J: TRBJ2-1; V: TRBV4-3
DNA: TGTGCCAGCAGCCAAAGCGAGGGAACTAACTATGGCTACACCTTC; CDR3: CASSQSEGTNYGYTF; size: -; D: -; J: TRBJ1-2; V: TRBV4-2
DNA: TGTGCCAGCAGTCCCGAGGGAGAGTGGTTGGGTTCACCCCTCCACTTT; CDR3: CASSPEGEWLGSPLHF; size: -; D: -; J: TRBJ1-6; V: TRBV2
DNA: TGTGCCAGCAGCGTAGCTACATCTAGCGGGGTTTACGAGCAGTACTTC; CDR3: CASSVATSSGVYEQYF; size: -; D: TRBD2; J: TRBJ2-7; V: TRBV9
DNA: TGTGCCAGCTCGAACGGCCTGGACAGAGTGAACACTGAAGCTTTCTTT; CDR3: CASSNGLDRVNTEAFF; size: -; D: -; J: TRBJ1-1; V: TRBV6-6
DNA: TGTGCCAGCAGTTTCAGTTCCGATACGAATTCACCCCTCCACTTT; CDR3: CASSFSSDTNSPLHF; size: -; D: -; J: TRBJ1-6; V: TRBV28
DNA: TGTGCCAGCAGCCCCGGGACAGGGGGTTACGAGCAGTACTTC; CDR3: CASSPGTGGYEQYF; size: -; D: TRBD1; J: TRBJ2-7; V: TRBV3-1/TRBV3-2
DNA: TGTGCCAGCAGCGGGTTGGACAGGGTCCACAATCAGCCCCAGCATTTT; CDR3: CASSGLDRVHNQPQHF; size: -; D: TRBD1; J: TRBJ1-5; V: TRBV5-8
DNA: TGTGCCAGCAGCTCCCCTAGTGGGACAGGGAAATACGAGCAGTACTTC; CDR3: CASSSPSGTGKYEQYF; size: -; D: TRBD1; J: TRBJ2-7; V: TRBV7-9
DNA: TGTGCCAGCAGTCTCCCGCCGACAGGTGCCGAGACCCAGTACTTC; CDR3: CASSLPPTGAETQYF; size: -; D: -; J: TRBJ2-5; V: TRBV28
DNA: TGTGCCAGCAGCCTACAGGTCTCCTACGAGCAGTACTTC; CDR3: CASSLQVSYEQYF; size: -; D: -; J: TRBJ2-7; V: TRBV2
DNA: TGTGCCAGCAGCAAAATTAGCGGTCGCTCCTACAATGAGCAGTTCTTC; CDR3: CASSKISGRSYNEQFF; size: -; D: -; J: TRBJ2-1; V: TRBV7-9
DNA: TGTGCCAGCAGCTTGTGGGGGCAGGGGGCCAACGTCCTGACTTTC; CDR3: CASSLWGQGANVLTF; size: -; D: -; J: TRBJ2-6; V: TRBV5-8
DNA: TGTGCCAGTAGTATGGGATCAGGGGCGGGTAATCAGCCCCAGCATTTT; CDR3: CASSMGSGAGNQPQHF; size: -; D: -; J: TRBJ1-5; V: TRBV19
DNA: TGTGCCAGCAGCCGGGGGACAGCTTACAATGAGCAGTTCTTC; CDR3: CASSRGTAYNEQFF; size: -; D: TRBD1; J: TRBJ2-1; V: TRBV14
DNA: TGTGCCAGCAGTGAGCCCAGGACAGAAGAGACCCAGTACTTC; CDR3: CASSEPRTEETQYF; size: -; D: -; J: TRBJ2-5; V: TRBV25-1
DNA: TGTGCCAGCATACCAGAATGGGGGGGTGAGCAGTTCTTC; CDR3: CASIPEWGGEQFF; size: -; D: TRBD2; J: TRBJ2-1; V: TRBV12-3/TRBV12-4
DNA: TGTGCCATCAGTGAGTTGACTAGCGGGAGAGCGGAGACCCAGTACTTC; CDR3: CAISELTSGRAETQYF; size: -; D: TRBD2; J: TRBJ2-5; V: TRBV10-3
DNA: TGTGCCAGCAGCTCCAAGTATAGCGGAGATACGCAGTATTTT; CDR3: CASSSKYSGDTQYF; size: -; D: -; J: TRBJ2-3; V: TRBV11-3
DNA: TGTGCCAGCAGCTTAGGGGTAGGAGGTCCCCTTGCGTGGGAGCAGTACTTC; CDR3: CASSLGVGGPLAWEQYF; size: once; D: -; J: TRBJ2-7; V: TRBV7-2
DNA: TGTGCCAGCAGCTCCTTTAGGGTAGGGGGAGACCCCTACAATGAGCAGTTCTTC; CDR3: CASSSFRVGGDPYNEQFF; size: -; D: -; J: TRBJ2-1; V: TRBV9